The entry below describes one T cell receptor beta chain. This sample was taken from a study of blood T cell repertoires in COVID-19. Study background: Donors in the United States, Italy and Spain gave samples during acute or convalescent COVID-19. T cells, B-cell-depleted T cells, or PBMCs provided the cDNA or gDNA that served as material.

Source study methods: Amplification of reference gene primers was used by the study to estimate nucleated cell counts. The data were produced by immunoSEQ multiplex PCR, yet TCRdb's version contains in-frame clones alone and is incomplete. The DNA was the basis for D and trimming; V, J and clone size are from that table. The table lists fewer than 70,000 clones, roughly 85% of them singletons. CDR1 DFQATT and CDR2 SNEGSKA come from the germline V gene (reference sequence). CDR3 length: 15 amino acids. Trimming took off 6 bases at V and 0 bases at J, with 15 bases between the two ends. The sequence was collected from a man aged 50 or older with acute or convalescent COVID-19. Sequencing was done on a sample of peripheral blood. J is TRBJ1-3 and V is TRBV20-1; D remains ambiguous. CDR3 sequence reads: CSASSGADSGNTIYF. The CDR3 DNA follows: TGCAGTGCAAGTAGCGGAGCGGACTCTGGAAACACCATATATTTT.